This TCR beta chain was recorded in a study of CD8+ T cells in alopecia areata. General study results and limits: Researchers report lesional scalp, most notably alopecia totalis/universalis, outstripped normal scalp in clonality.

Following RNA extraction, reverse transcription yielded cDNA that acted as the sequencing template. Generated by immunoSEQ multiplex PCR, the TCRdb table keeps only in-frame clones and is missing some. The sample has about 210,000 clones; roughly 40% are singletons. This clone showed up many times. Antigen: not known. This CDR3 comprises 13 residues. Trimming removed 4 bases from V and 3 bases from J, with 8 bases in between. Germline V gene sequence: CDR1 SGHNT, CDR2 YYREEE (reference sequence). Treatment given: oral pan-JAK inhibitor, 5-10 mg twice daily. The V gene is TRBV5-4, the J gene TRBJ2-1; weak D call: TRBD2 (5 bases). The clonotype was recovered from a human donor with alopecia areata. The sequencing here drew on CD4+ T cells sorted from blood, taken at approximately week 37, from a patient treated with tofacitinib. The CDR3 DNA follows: TGTGCCAGCAGCCGGGCGGGCTACAATGAGCAGTTCTTC. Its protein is CASSRAGYNEQFF.